This T cell receptor beta chain is from a study of blood T cell repertoires in COVID-19. Some clones are missing from TCRdb's copy, which holds only in-frame ones; the method was immunoSEQ multiplex PCR. The sample shows around 31,000 clones, approximately 90% of them seen only once. The CDR3 contains 12 residues. Per the germline V gene, CDR1 is SEHNR and CDR2 is FQNEAQ (reference sequence). Trimming removed 4 bases from V and 4 bases from J, with 4 bases in between. Sequenced: peripheral blood. The receptor was isolated from a man between 60 and 75 years old with acute or convalescent COVID-19. The chain carries TRBV7-9 and TRBJ1-4; D remains ambiguous. The CDR3 DNA follows: TGTGCCAGCAGCTCCATTAATGAAAAACTGTTTTTT. Amino acids: CASSSINEKLFF.